This entry is about one TCR beta chain. No antigen is known for it. This sample was taken from a study of T cells in Graves' hyperthyroidism and ophthalmopathy. The investigators amplified TCR beta CDR3 regions from RNA transcripts. Initially, a first-round RT-PCR of the TCR CDR3 employed the HTBI primer set. TCRdb itself ran the multiplex PCR reads through MiXCR, one entry per CDR3 protein. Seen here are 540,000 or so distinct CDR3 sequences, 46% observed once, and the top ten hold roughly 19%. General observations from the study: Researchers report that a 13 V-J model separated ophthalmopathy from stable hyperthyroidism. The model made its ophthalmopathy prediction, and onset followed a median 6.5 months later.

From germline, CDR1 is SNHLY and CDR2 FYNNEI. Trimming took 6 bases from V and 6 from J, leaving 9 bases between them. The CDR3 covers 12 residues. Material: peripheral blood or thyroid tissue (not recorded which). V gene TRBV2 combines with J gene TRBJ2-1; possible D gene TRBD2, 5 bases. The clonotype was recovered from an adult woman with Graves' disease, either hyperthyroidism or ophthalmopathy (not recorded which). The CDR3 loop reads CASRIGGNEQFF. DNA for the CDR3: TGTGCCAGCAGGATAGGAGGCAATGAGCAGTTCTTC.